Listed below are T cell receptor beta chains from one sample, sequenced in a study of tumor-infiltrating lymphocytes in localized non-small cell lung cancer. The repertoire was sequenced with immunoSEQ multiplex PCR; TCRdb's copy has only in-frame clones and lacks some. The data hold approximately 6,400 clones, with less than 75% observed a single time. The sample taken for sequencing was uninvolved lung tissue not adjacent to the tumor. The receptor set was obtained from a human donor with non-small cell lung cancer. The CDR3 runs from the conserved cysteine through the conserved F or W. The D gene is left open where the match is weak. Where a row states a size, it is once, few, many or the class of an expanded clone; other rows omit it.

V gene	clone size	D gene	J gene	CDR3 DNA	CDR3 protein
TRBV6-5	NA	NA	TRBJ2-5	TGTGCCAGCATGGGGCCCTACCAAGAGACCCAGTACTTC	CASMGPYQETQYF
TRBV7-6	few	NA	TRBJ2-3	TGTGCCAGCAGCCCGGCCGAGGGGCGCACAGATACGCAGTATTTT	CASSPAEGRTDTQYF
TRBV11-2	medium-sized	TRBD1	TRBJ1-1	TGTGCCAGCAGCAGGGGGACAGGGGGCTCAGGCACTGAAGCTTTCTTT	CASSRGTGGSGTEAFF
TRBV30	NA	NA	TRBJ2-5	TGTGCCTGGAAGATCGTGCAGGGAATCCAAGAGACCCAGTACTTC	CAWKIVQGIQETQYF
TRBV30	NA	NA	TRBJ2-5	TGTGCCTGGAGTATGGCGACCGCTTCGACCCAGTACTTC	CAWSMATASTQYF
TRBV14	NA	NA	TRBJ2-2	TGTGCCAGCAGCCAAGATCCGGGGCAGGGTCGAGGTGGTGGGGAGCTGTTTTTT	CASSQDPGQGRGGGELFF
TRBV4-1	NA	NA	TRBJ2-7	TGCGCCAGCAGCCAAGGGTCAGGGTGGGAGCAGTACTTC	CASSQGSGWEQYF
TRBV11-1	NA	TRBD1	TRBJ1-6	TGTGCCAGCAGTCACCGACAGGGACGGGATTCACCCCTCCACTTT	CASSHRQGRDSPLHF
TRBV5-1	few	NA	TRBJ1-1	TGCGCCAGCAGCACGGGGTCCCAAGGGACTGAAGCTTTCTTT	CASSTGSQGTEAFF
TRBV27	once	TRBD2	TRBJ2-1	TGTGCCAGCAGTTTAACACCCCTCCTAGCGGGAGGGCCTAGAAATGAGCAGTTCTTC	CASSLTPLLAGGPRNEQFF
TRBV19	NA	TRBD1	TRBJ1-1	TGTGCCAGTAGTATCCGTGGGACAGGTTTCATGAACACTGAAGCTTTCTTT	CASSIRGTGFMNTEAFF
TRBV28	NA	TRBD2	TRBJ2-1	TGTGCCAGCAGGCCCCTAGCGGGAGGGTACAATGAGCAGTTCTTC	CASRPLAGGYNEQFF
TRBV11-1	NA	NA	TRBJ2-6	TGTGCCAGCAGCTTAGGCGGACACCAAAGTTCTGGGGCCAACGTCCTGACTTTC	CASSLGGHQSSGANVLTF
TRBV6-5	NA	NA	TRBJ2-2	TGTGCCAGCACTTCTACCGGGGAGCTGTTTTTT	CASTSTGELFF
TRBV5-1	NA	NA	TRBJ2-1	TGCGCCAGCAGCTTGGCTCGGGTCTCTTCCTACAATGAGCAGTTCTTC	CASSLARVSSYNEQFF
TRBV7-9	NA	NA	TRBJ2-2	TGTGCCAGCAGCTTAGATCCAGGGTCGGGGAACACCGGGGAGCTGTTTTTT	CASSLDPGSGNTGELFF
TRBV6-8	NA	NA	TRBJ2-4	TGTGCCAGCAGTCCACGGACTGGGGTGCTTGACATTCAGTACTTC	CASSPRTGVLDIQYF
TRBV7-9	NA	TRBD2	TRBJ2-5	TGTGCCAGCAGCCCCGGACTAGCGGGAGCGGCATGGGAGACCCAGTACTTC	CASSPGLAGAAWETQYF
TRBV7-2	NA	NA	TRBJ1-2	TGTGCCAGCAGCTTAAACTTAATCTCAGATGGCTACACCTTC	CASSLNLISDGYTF
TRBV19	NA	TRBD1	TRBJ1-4	TGTGCCAGTAGTAGGCAGGGGGCTAATGAAAAACTGTTTTTT	CASSRQGANEKLFF
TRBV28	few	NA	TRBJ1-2	TGTGCCAGCACCCGATCCAGGGGAGGCTACACCTTC	CASTRSRGGYTF
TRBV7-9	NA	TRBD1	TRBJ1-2	TGTGCCAGCAGCCCAGCCTCCAGGGGGGTTAACTATGGCTACACCTTC	CASSPASRGVNYGYTF
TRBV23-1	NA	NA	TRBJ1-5	TGCGCCAGCAGTCGAAAGGACAGTACGGGCAATCAGCCCCAGCATTTT	CASSRKDSTGNQPQHF
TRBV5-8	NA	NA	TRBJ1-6	TGTGCCAGCAGCTTGGCGGCAGGGGTGGATTCACCCCTCCACTTT	CASSLAAGVDSPLHF
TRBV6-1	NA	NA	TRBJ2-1	TGTGCCAGCAGAGCCTGGACGCAAAACGCAGGTGAGCAGTTCTTC	CASRAWTQNAGEQFF
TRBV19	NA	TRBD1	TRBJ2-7	TGTGCCAGTAGTATTTCCGCCCGGACAGGGAACGAGCAGTACTTC	CASSISARTGNEQYF
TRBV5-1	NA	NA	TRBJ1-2	TGCGCCAGCAGACCCTCGTCTAACTATGGCTACACCTTC	CASRPSSNYGYTF
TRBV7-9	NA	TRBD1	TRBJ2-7	TGTGCCAGCAGTACCGGGACAGGGTCGTTCGAGCAGTACTTC	CASSTGTGSFEQYF
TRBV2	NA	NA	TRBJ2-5	TGTGCAGGAGGGCTAGGGGAGACCCAGTACTTC	CAGGLGETQYF
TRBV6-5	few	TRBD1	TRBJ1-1	TGTGCCAGCAGCCCAGACAGGGGCTACGCTGAAGCTTTCTTT	CASSPDRGYAEAFF
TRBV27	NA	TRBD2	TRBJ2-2	TGTGCCAGTAAGGGGCTAGCGGCAAACACCGGGGAGCTGTTTTTT	CASKGLAANTGELFF
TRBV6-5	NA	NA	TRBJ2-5	TGTGCCAGCAGCCCACGAGACGAGACCCAGTACTTC	CASSPRDETQYF
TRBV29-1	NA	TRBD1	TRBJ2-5	TGCAGCGTTGGGGGGGACAGGCAAGGATTGTACTTC	CSVGGDRQGLYF
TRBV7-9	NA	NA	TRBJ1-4	TGTGCCAGCAGGAGGGGGAGCGGTGAAAAACTGTTTTTT	CASRRGSGEKLFF
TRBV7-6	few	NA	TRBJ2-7	TGTGCCAGCAGCTTAGTGGCAGGGCAGGACTACGAGCAGTACTTC	CASSLVAGQDYEQYF
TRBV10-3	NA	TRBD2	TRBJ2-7	TGTGCCATCAGTGAGCCAGGTGGGACTAGCATCGAGCAGTACTTC	CAISEPGGTSIEQYF
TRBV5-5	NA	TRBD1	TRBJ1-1	TGTGCCAGCAGCTTGGGGACAGGGCCTCGGAACACTGAAGCTTTCTTT	CASSLGTGPRNTEAFF
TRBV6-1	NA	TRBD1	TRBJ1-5	TGTGCCACCCGGTGGCAGGGGGATCAGCCCCAGCATTTT	CATRWQGDQPQHF
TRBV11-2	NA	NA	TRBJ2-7	TGTGCCAGCAGCCAGCGACGCGGAGGTCGAGGGGGCGAGCAGTACTTC	CASSQRRGGRGGEQYF
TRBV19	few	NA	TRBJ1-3	TGTGCCAGTAGTATAGGGGCCGACTCTGGAAACACCATATATTTT	CASSIGADSGNTIYF
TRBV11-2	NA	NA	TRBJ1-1	TGTGCCAGCAGCTTAGATATAACGGCTGAAGCTTTCTTT	CASSLDITAEAFF
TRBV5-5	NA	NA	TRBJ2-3	TGTGCCAGCAGACTCCAAGGGGGGTATACAGATACGCAGTATTTT	CASRLQGGYTDTQYF
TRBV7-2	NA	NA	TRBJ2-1	TGTGCCAGCAGCTTCCCCAACTTCAATGAGCAGTTCTTC	CASSFPNFNEQFF
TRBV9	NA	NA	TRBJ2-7	TGTGCCAGCAGCGTAGCTCCAAGGGGAGGCTACGAGCAGTACTTC	CASSVAPRGGYEQYF
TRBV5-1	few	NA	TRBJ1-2	TGCGCCAGCAGCTTGGCGGTCAGCACTAACTATGGCTACACCTTC	CASSLAVSTNYGYTF
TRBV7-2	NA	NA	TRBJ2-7	TGTGCCAGCAGCTTGTTACTCCCACTCCCGGGGCCCTCCTACGAGCAGTACTTC	CASSLLLPLPGPSYEQYF
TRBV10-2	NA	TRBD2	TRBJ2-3	TGCGCCAGCACTGGGACTAGCCGCACAGATACGCAGTATTTT	CASTGTSRTDTQYF